These 20 T cell receptor beta chains came from one sample sequenced in a study of molecular identifiers for immune sequencing clone quantification. TCRdb independently ran MiXCR on the PCR reads; one entry per CDR3 protein. Seen here are approximately 590,000 distinct CDR3 sequences, about 25% observed once, and the top ten hold 0.78%. Specimen: naive CD8+ T cells from blood, with Jurkat cell RNA spiked in. Specified subset: FACS-sorted CD8+CD4-CCR7+CD45RA+ naive T cells. Source of these receptors: a human donor in good health. Some libraries in this study had Jurkat cell RNA spiked in.

This clonotype showed up many times. The chain joins TRBV4-1 to TRBJ1-1; D might be TRBD1 (5 bases). Trimming left V 1 base short and J 3 bases short, with 18 bases between. The CDR3 is made up of 17 amino acids. Germline CDR1 and CDR2: MGHRA and YSYEKL. The CDR3 region has the DNA TGCGCCAGCAGCCAAGGGCAGGGAACCTGGGGGGACACTGAAGCTTTCTTT. Translating it yields CASSQGQGTWGDTEAFF.

Ten or more counts support this clonotype. The V call is TRBV2, the J call TRBJ2-5; 8 positions agree with TRBD2. There are 14 residues in the CDR3. Trimming at V came to 6 bases and at J to 3 bases, leaving 6 bases not matched to a gene. Germline assignment: CDR1 SNHLY and CDR2 FYNNEI. This CDR3 reads CASRGLDHEETQYF. The CDR3 coding sequence is TGTGCCAGCAGGGGACTAGACCATGAAGAGACCCAGTACTTC.

With respect to this clonotype: One end of the junction fails to match germline, which may point to a read error. The V and J genes are TRBV3-1 and TRBJ1-5; perhaps TRBD1 as D (5 bases). From germline, CDR1 is LGHDT and CDR2 YNNKEL (reference sequence). The CDR3 spans 16 residues. The CDR3 DNA sequence: TGTGCCAGCAGCCCTCCCCACGACAGTCACAATCAGCCCCGGCATTTT. Translation: CASSPPHDSHNQPRHF.

There are a few counts of this clonotype. One junction end does not reproduce the germline sequence, and a read error may be involved. The chain employs TRBV4-1 and TRBJ2-7; TRBD2 matches at 10 bases. Germline CDR1 and CDR2: MGHRA and YSYEKL. The CDR3 contains 16 residues. DNA of the CDR3: TGCGCCGGCAGCCCGGGTACTAGCGGGGCGACCTACGAGCAGTACTTC. Amino acids: CAGSPGTSGATYEQYF.

This clonotype was detected a few times. The chain uses TRBV10-3 and TRBJ1-1, with unresolved D. CDR1 and CDR2 (germline): ENHRY, SYGVKD. This CDR3 is 12 amino acids long. V lost 3 bases and J 11 bases, leaving 13 bases between the germline ends. The CDR3 here is CAISETLSMAFF. CDR3 DNA sequence: TGTGCCATCAGTGAAACGCTATCAATGGCTTTCTTT.

This clonotype occurred a few times. The chain couples TRBV6-5 to TRBJ2-7, with 8 bases matching TRBD1. The CDR3 loop spans 15 amino acids. CDR1 is MNHEY, CDR2 SVGAGI, per germline. The trim removed 5 bases at V and 3 bases at J, leaving 9 bases unmatched. The CDR3 here is CASSEPRGRIYEQYF. Here the CDR3 DNA reads TGTGCCAGCAGTGAGCCCAGGGGGCGAATCTACGAGCAGTACTTC.

This clonotype showed up just a few times. This chain uses TRBV7-9 with TRBJ2-7, with 9 bases lining up with TRBD2. The CDR3 loop spans 16 amino acids. Germline V gives CDR1 SEHNR, CDR2 FQNEAQ (reference sequence). V shed 4 bases and J 3 bases; nucleotides not matched to a gene: 10. CDR3 nucleotides: TGTGCCAGCAGCTCCATAGCGGGAGATGGGAGCTACGAGCAGTACTTC. Translation: CASSSIAGDGSYEQYF.

At least ten counts were recorded for this clonotype. V gene TRBV5-1 combines with J gene TRBJ2-3; a possible D gene is TRBD2 (6 bases). The length of the CDR3 is 16 residues. V lost 7 bases and J 5 bases, leaving 23 bases between the germline ends. Germline loops: CDR1 SGHRS, CDR2 YFSETQ. CDR3 region: CASHYNSVGGGDTQYF. The CDR3 DNA reads TGCGCCAGCCATTACAACTCCGTGGGAGGAGGAGATACGCAGTATTTT.

Remarks on this clonotype: A much bigger clone sits one base away, suggesting this may be a read error. This chain's CDR3 is CSARRYGGRRVDTQYF. The CDR3 DNA sequence: TGCAGTGCTAGGAGGTACGGCGGGAGGCGTGTAGATACGCAGTATTTT. The gene calls are TRBV20-1 and TRBJ2-3, with 8 bases aligning to TRBD2. The CDR3 length is 16 residues. Germline CDR1 is DFQATT and CDR2 is SNEGSKA (reference sequence). V lost 3 bases to trimming and J lost 5 bases; unmatched junction nucleotides: 13.

CDR3 sequence (DNA): TGTGCCAGCAGTCGCACGGACAGGGAGAGGGAAAAACTGTTTTTT. Protein: CASSRTDREREKLFF. The chain joins TRBV7-6 to TRBJ1-4; 8 nucleotides match TRBD1. The V gene's germline CDR1 is SGHVS and CDR2 FNYEAQ. This CDR3 is 15 amino acids long. With 6 bases clipped from V and 8 bases from J, the junction kept 11 bases outside the gene matches. Based on the CDR3 plus reference TRBV7-6 and TRBJ1-4, the full variable domain is GAGVSQSPRYKVTKRGQDVALRCDPISGHVSLYWYRQALGQGPEFLTYFNYEAQQDKSGLPNDRFSAERPEGSISTLTIQRTEQRDSAMYRCASSRTDREREKLFFGSGTQLSVL.

This clonotype was counted only a few times. The rearrangement uses TRBV7-6 and TRBJ1-6, with a possible D match to TRBD1 (6 bases). This CDR3 contains 15 residues. Trimming took off 1 base at V and 3 bases at J, with 7 bases between the two ends. Germline V gene data show CDR1 as SGHVS and CDR2 as FNYEAQ. The CDR3 loop reads CASSLGTVYNSPLHF. The CDR3 bases are TGTGCCAGCAGCTTAGGGACAGTCTATAATTCACCCCTCCACTTT.

This clonotype was recorded many times. J is TRBJ1-4 and V is TRBV7-9; D unclear. Looked up from germline, CDR1 is SEHNR and CDR2 is FQNEAQ (reference sequence). Deletions cut 5 bases from V and 0 bases from J, with 10 bases between. The CDR3 loop spans 15 amino acids. CDR3 bases: TGTGCCAGCAGCAAACAAGTTGCAACTAATGAAAAACTGTTTTTT. Translation gives CASSKQVATNEKLFF.

This clonotype was seen only a few times. The chain is built from TRBV24-1 and TRBJ2-1, with 11 bases fitting TRBD2. Trimming removed 4 bases from V and 6 bases from J; junction bases left unmatched: 7. The V gene's germline CDR1 is KGHDR and CDR2 SFDVKD. The CDR3 covers 16 residues. The CDR3: CATSDPSLAGGNEQFF. The CDR3 nucleotides are TGTGCCACCAGTGACCCGTCGCTAGCGGGAGGCAATGAGCAGTTCTTC.

The sample holds many counts of this clonotype. The rearrangement links TRBV29-1 to TRBJ2-3; D perhaps matches TRBD2 (6 bases). The CDR3 extends over 14 amino acids. V gave up 6 bases and J gave up 1 base, with 14 bases separating them. The germline gives CDR1 SQVTM, CDR2 ANQGSEA. In DNA, the CDR3 is TGCAGCGTAGGCGGAGGCGGGGGCACAGATACGCAGTATTTT. Translated: CSVGGGGGTDTQYF.

Details on this clonotype: A single base separates this from a much larger clone, so it may be a read error. The genes are TRBV7-2 and TRBJ2-1, with 10 bases aligning to TRBD2. The CDR3 length is 15 residues. Germline lookup yields CDR1 SGHTA and CDR2 FQGNSA. The junction had 3 bases not matched to a gene; V was cut back by 2 bases and J by 5 bases. CDR3 nucleotides: TGTGCCAGCAGCTTACCTACTAGCGGGGACAATGAGCAGTTCTTC. Translation: CASSLPTSGDNEQFF. The entire variable domain, with the rest obtained from reference TRBV7-2 and TRBJ2-1, is as follows: GAGVSQSPSNKVTEKGKDVELRCDPISGHTALYWYRQSLGQGLEFLIYFQGNSAPDKSGLPSDRFSAERTGGSVSTLTIQRTQQEDSAVYLCASSLPTSGDNEQFFGPGTRLTVL.

In regard to this clonotype: One end of the junction is discordant with germline, which a read error may explain. This chain connects TRBV4-3 to TRBJ1-1; TRBD1 matches 12 bases. The CDR3 extends over 15 amino acids. Germline V gene data show CDR1 as LGHNA and CDR2 as YSLEER. The CDR3 DNA follows: TGCGCCAGCAGCCAAGAGGGACAGGGGGCAACTGAAGCTTCCTTT. Translated: CASSQEGQGATEASF.

The chain recombines TRBV11-2 with TRBJ2-1; D is unresolved. Germline lookup yields CDR1 SGHAT and CDR2 FQNNGV. The CDR3 length is 13 residues. V lost 8 bases and J lost 2, with 10 bases in between. CDR3 sequence: CASATVTYNEQFF. The CDR3 bases are TGTGCCAGCGCTACGGTAACCTACAATGAGCAGTTCTTC.

A note on this clonotype: Germline is not matched at one junction end, which may reflect a read error. This chain uses TRBV28 with TRBJ2-7, with TRBD1 identical over 9 bases. CDR1 and CDR2 (germline): MDHEN, SYDVKM. The CDR3 runs 15 residues. CDR3 DNA sequence: TGTGCCAGCAGTAACCGGGACAGGGACCGCGGGGAGCAGAACTTC. Encoded protein: CASSNRDRDRGEQNF. The full variable domain, rest sourced from reference TRBV28 and TRBJ2-7, is DVKVTQSSRYLVKRTGEKVFLECVQDMDHENMFWYRQDPGLGLRLIYFSYDVKMKEKGDIPEGYSVSREKKERFSLILESASTNQTSMYLCASSNRDRDRGEQNFGPGTRLTVT.

This clonotype was seen a handful of times. The J gene is TRBJ2-2, the V gene TRBV29-1, with D possibly TRBD1 on 6 matching bases. Trimming removed 2 bases from V and 8 bases from J, with 6 bases in between. The CDR3 length is 11 residues. Germline V CDR1 and CDR2: SQVTM, ANQGSEA. CDR3 in amino acids: CSVERGGELFF. The CDR3 DNA follows: TGCAGCGTTGAAAGGGGGGGGGAGCTGTTTTTT.

This clonotype has more than one count but fewer than ten. The chain is built from TRBV2 and TRBJ2-7, with D unclear. V was pared by 2 bases and J by 0 bases, with 14 bases between. Per the germline V gene, CDR1 is SNHLY and CDR2 is FYNNEI. The CDR3 has 16 amino acids. CDR3 nucleotides: TGTGCCAGCAGTGAATTGGGCAGTACCCTCTCCTACGAGCAGTACTTC. Its translation: CASSELGSTLSYEQYF.